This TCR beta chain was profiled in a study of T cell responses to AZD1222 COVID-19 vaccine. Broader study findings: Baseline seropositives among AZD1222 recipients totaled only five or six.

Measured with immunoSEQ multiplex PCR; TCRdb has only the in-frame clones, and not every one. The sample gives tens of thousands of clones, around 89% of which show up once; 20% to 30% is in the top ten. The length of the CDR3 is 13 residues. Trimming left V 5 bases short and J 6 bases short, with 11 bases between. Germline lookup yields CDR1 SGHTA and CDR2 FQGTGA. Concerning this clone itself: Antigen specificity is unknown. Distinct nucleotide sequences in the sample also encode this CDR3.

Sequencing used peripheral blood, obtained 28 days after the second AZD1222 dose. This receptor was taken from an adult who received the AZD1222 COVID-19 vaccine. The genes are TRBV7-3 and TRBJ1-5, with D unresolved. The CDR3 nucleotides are TGTGCCAGCAGCCCCACGAGAGGTCAGCCCCAGCATTTT. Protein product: CASSPTRGQPQHF.